Reported below is one T cell receptor (beta chain). Its binding antigen is unknown. The record has no base qualities; no much larger clone is one base away. This entry is derived from a study of immune evolution from preneoplasia to lung adenocarcinoma (dated by TCRdb to the early 2020s). Regarding the research as a whole: HLA loss of heterozygosity was observed in approximately 7%, 15% and 30% of AIS, MIA and ADC lesions, respectively, and was not observed in any AAH lesions. Resected precursor lesions (AAH, AIS, MIA) and invasive adenocarcinomas were compared with paired morphologically normal lung tissue. Immune contexture across lung adenocarcinoma precursors and invasive adenocarcinoma was profiled using immune gene expression, TCR sequencing and multiplex immunofluorescence. TCR sequencing data were obtained from 51 patients. The immune data were integrated with whole exome sequencing and methylation data obtained from the same cohort of nodules. In total, the cohort included 40 to 60 patients with pulmonary nodules, all of whom underwent surgical resection. POLYSOLVER was used to infer class I HLA alleles from exome data, and LOHHLA was used to detect allele-specific HLA loss. According to the study, over a hundred samples went through TCR sequencing. The sample size depended on which specimens were available, not on a prior power calculation.

The patients had resection in Japan or China between 2014 and 2017. Two lung cancer pathologists independently confirmed the histologic diagnosis of each case on H&E slides. For nucleic acid extraction, premalignant or tumor cells were enriched by macro-dissection following pathologic assessment. DNA was isolated from FFPE tissue using the AllPrep DNA/RNA FFPE Kit. Overall study results and their limits: T cell clonality was highest in KRAS-mutant nodules compared with EGFR-mutant or double wild-type lesions. Normal lung had the highest top T cell clone frequencies, and these frequencies appeared to fall progressively from AAH through AIS, MIA and invasive adenocarcinoma. Normal lung showed the highest clonality, whereas later-stage lesions appeared to have higher T cell density and diversity but lower clonality. The findings rested on association rather than direct causation, and larger cohorts with long-term follow-up and longitudinal biopsies were considered necessary. All patients were from Japan and China, so applicability to Western populations was uncertain.

Inclusive of the bounding cysteine and phenylalanine, the CDR3 is 15 residues long. The DNA shown is the 45-base CDR3, in frame from base 1. V drops 4 bases and J drops 1 base, leaving 11 bases in between. For CDR1 and CDR2, the germline V gene (reference sequence) lists SEHNR and FQNEAQ. Using the immunoSEQ hsTCRbeta Kit, TCR beta CDR3 regions were sequenced from DNA. Per the authors' processing: The ImmunoSEQ Analyzer was used to analyse the TCR sequencing data. T cell clonality was calculated on productive rearrangements as 1 minus Pielou's evenness. T cell diversity was measured with the inverse Simpson index on productive templates. T cell density was TCR beta template counts normalized to usable DNA, estimated by amplifying and sequencing housekeeping genes. TCR metrics were compared across histologic stages using two-sided Kruskal-Wallis tests. As stored in TCRdb, this immuneACCESS dataset retains in-frame rearrangements with V and J assigned. A fraction of the clones does not appear; measured against another copy, unresolved V genes explain less than half of the discrepancy, and the remainder lacks a known reason. V, J and clone size are those of that table, while D and trimming were read from the DNA. Counted in this sample were some 15,000 clones; roughly 80% of them appeared once. Of the sample, around 3% falls within the top ten clones.

The chain was built from TRBV7-9 and TRBJ1-5; the D gene is not confidently resolved. The sequencing input was FFPE minimally invasive lung adenocarcinoma tissue. The cell subset or site label, read with the paper, signifies: micro-invasive lung adenocarcinoma (MIA). This TCR derives from a person aged 60 to 85 with lung adenocarcinoma. CDR3 region: CASSSSGVSNQPQHF. The base sequence is TGTGCCAGCAGCTCGTCCGGTGTCAGCAATCAGCCCCAGCATTTT. With the rest looked up from the reference TRBV7-9 and TRBJ1-5 genes rather than sequenced, the full variable domain is DTGVSQNPRHKITKRGQNVTFRCDPISEHNRLYWYRQTLGQGPEFLTYFQNEAQLEKSRLLSDRFSAERPKGSFSTLEIQRTEQGDSAMYLCASSSSGVSNQPQHFGDGTRLSIL.